This TCR beta chain was identified in a study of T cells in Graves' hyperthyroidism and ophthalmopathy (dated by TCRdb to the late 2010s). Describing the broader study: Peripheral blood was sampled at the time of initial diagnosis, prior to any treatment. TCR V-J signatures able to tell the groups apart were searched for in a discovery cohort of 100 patients, of whom roughly 42 had Graves' ophthalmopathy and about 60 had stable Graves' hyperthyroidism. Prospective prediction of ophthalmopathy was tested in an independent validation cohort consisting of roughly 20 hyperthyroidism patients and over 15 patients who later progressed to ophthalmopathy. The roughly 99 discovery patients were divided at random into training and test sets in a 7:3 ratio. Thyroid tissue and blood T-cell repertoires from six Graves' hyperthyroidism patients were also compared in the study. Following sampling, methimazole starting at 30 mg daily was given to hyperthyroidism patients, and high-dose intravenous methylprednisolone was given to ophthalmopathy patients. TCR Vbeta CDR3 sequencing of roughly 140 peripheral blood samples (approximately 44 ophthalmopathy, around 80 hyperthyroidism and some 17 progressor patients) is reported in the paper. Broader findings and caveats from the paper: A 13 V-J signature model separated ophthalmopathy from stable hyperthyroidism, with 87.88% sensitivity and around 84% specificity in cross-validation and 80%/75% in testing. No statistical method was used to set the sample size in advance, and investigators knew the group allocation. In validation, the model predicted progression to ophthalmopathy a median of approximately 6.3 months before onset, with about 71% sensitivity and about 72% specificity. Blood samples also contained most of the expanded thyroid clonotypes (frequency above 0.001), which suggests that blood repertoires may reflect thyroid immune responses.

The CDR3 runs 13 residues from the cysteine to the phenylalanine. CDR3 DNA is the only sequence kept; it has 39 bases, read in frame from the first base. CDR1 and CDR2 were assigned from the germline V gene (reference sequence) as LNHDA and SQIVND. V lost 3 bases and J lost 7 bases; the stretch between them is 10 bases long. This clonotype was counted at least ten times. It lacks a known antigen. Base-call qualities are not available, and no considerably larger clone is one nucleotide away. The TCR beta CDR3 regions were amplified from RNA transcripts. The first round of RT-PCR for the TCR CDR3 was performed with the HTBI primer set and the Qiagen OneStep RT-PCR kit. Libraries were constructed in a second round of multiplex PCR, after which size selection and purification were carried out. Paired-end sequencing of the libraries was performed with 100 bp reads on an Illumina HiSeq2000. The study's processing was this. SOAPnuke was used to process the raw data, removing reads that contained adapters or uncalled bases, had a mean Phred below 15, or lacked an exact match to the constant primer or identifier. COPE v1.2.5 was used to merge the high-quality paired reads, and each unique nucleotide sequence was defined as a clonotype. MiTCR v1.1 was used to align clonotypes to the IMGT TRBV, TRBD and TRBJ reference segments. The analysis was restricted to V-J combinations with a frequency above 0.0001, which together covered 99% to 99.2% of the repertoires. A TCS score was defined as the ratio between F50 (clonal expansion) and ExV (chaos), using BLOSUM62-based TCRdist between CDR3 peptides within each V-J. Welch's t-statistics and random forest reduced fewer than 600 V-J features to 10 to 15, which were used in a naive Bayes classifier (R e1071). Using fastp trimming at Q25 and MiXCR clonotype assembly, TCRdb reanalyzed the public sequencing data and kept in-frame beta chains. Each entry is one CDR3 protein sequence, shown with its most common DNA and genes. These V and J calls are TCRdb output, not the study's own analysis. Across this sample there are around 600,000 distinct CDR3 sequences, with approximately 15% seen only once. Jointly, the top ten make up roughly 7.1% of the sample.

Moderately to severely active disease, a Clinical Activity Score of at least 3, a NOSPECS grade of at least 4, and a duration under 3 months were present in ophthalmopathy patients. Patients with uncontrolled infections, other autoimmune diseases, pregnancy or lactation were excluded. Clinical symptoms, serum thyroxine and TRAb, thyroid ultrasound, and orbital computed tomography formed the basis for the diagnoses. PBMCs were isolated from around 10 ml of fresh peripheral blood by Ficoll-Paque density gradient centrifugation. Total RNA was extracted using Trizol reagent, and RNA quality was assessed on an Agilent 2100 Bioanalyzer.

This TCR was recovered from a woman under 30 with Graves' ophthalmopathy. The sample consisted of blood. This sequence uses TRBV19 and TRBJ2-1; the best D guess is TRBD1, with 5 bases matching. For the CDR3, the sequence is CASSMQGRNEQFF. The nucleotide sequence reads TGTGCCAGTAGTATGCAGGGAAGGAATGAGCAGTTCTTC.